These T cell receptor beta chains were read from a single sample in a study of OX40 agonist ivuxolimab in advanced cancers. Clones were read by immunoSEQ multiplex PCR, and TCRdb kept only the in-frame ones, dropping some. Among around 15,000 clones listed, about 86% were seen once. This sample comprised CD4+ or CD8+ T cells sorted from blood, obtained in a trial of the OX40 agonist ivuxolimab. These receptors originate from an adult with an advanced solid tumor such as melanoma, head and neck, liver or kidney cancer. The CDR3 runs from the conserved cysteine through the conserved F or W. The D gene is left open where the match is weak. Rows may omit the clone size; those that give it use once, few, many or a size class.

J gene,clone size,CDR3 length,V gene,D gene,CDR3 DNA,CDR3 protein
TRBJ2-7,.,15,TRBV10-3,.,TGTGCCATCAGTGAAGGTCAGGACGGGTCCTACGAGCAGTACTTC,CAISEGQDGSYEQYF
TRBJ2-5,.,14,TRBV18,TRBD1,TGTGCCAGCTCACCAAAGGGGGCGCAAGAGACCCAGTACTTC,CASSPKGAQETQYF
TRBJ1-6,once,15,TRBV5-4,TRBD1,TGTGCCAGCAGCTCCAGGACAGGGGGGGATTCACCCCTCCACTTT,CASSSRTGGDSPLHF
TRBJ2-7,.,15,TRBV7-2,TRBD2,TGTGCCAGCAGCCCAGAGGGACTAGCGGGGCGCGAGCAGTACTTC,CASSPEGLAGREQYF
TRBJ2-1,.,14,TRBV7-2,.,TGTGCCAGCAGCCCCCTACTCAATAGCCATGAGCAGTTCTTC,CASSPLLNSHEQFF
TRBJ1-1,.,13,TRBV5-1,.,TGCGCCAGCAGCTTGCAGTCGAACACTGAAGCTTTCTTT,CASSLQSNTEAFF
TRBJ1-2,.,14,TRBV27,.,TGTGCCAGCAGGCTGAGGGGCGGGAGCTATGGCTACACCTTC,CASRLRGGSYGYTF
TRBJ2-1,.,17,TRBV14,.,TGTGCCAGCAGCCAAGATCGACGCGCGGGACTTTCCAATGAGCAGTTCTTC,CASSQDRRAGLSNEQFF
TRBJ2-5,.,17,TRBV18,.,TGTGCCAGCTCACCACCCTTTCGTCTGGCGGCGCAAGAGACCCAGTACTTC,CASSPPFRLAAQETQYF
TRBJ1-1,.,14,TRBV15,TRBD1,TGTGCCACCAGCAGATACAGGGGCGGCACTGAAGCTTTCTTT,CATSRYRGGTEAFF
TRBJ1-1,.,14,TRBV7-8,.,TGTGCCAGCAGCTTAGCAGGGAGACGGACTGAAGCTTTCTTT,CASSLAGRRTEAFF
TRBJ2-4,.,16,TRBV2,.,TGTGCCAGCCTGAGCCTAGCGCTCCTAGCCAAAAACATTCAGTACTTC,CASLSLALLAKNIQYF
TRBJ2-1,.,15,TRBV7-2,TRBD2,TGTGCCAGCAGCTTAACCGGGGGGGACTACAATGAGCAGTTCTTC,CASSLTGGDYNEQFF
TRBJ2-1,.,15,TRBV10-3,TRBD2,TGTGCCATCAGCCTCCTGGCGGGAGCCTCCAATGAGCAGTTCTTC,CAISLLAGASNEQFF
TRBJ2-3,.,17,TRBV28,TRBD2,TGTGCCAGCACGCCAGCGGGGACCACCACTAGCACAGATACGCAGTATTTT,CASTPAGTTTSTDTQYF
TRBJ2-2,.,16,TRBV7-2,.,TGTGCCAGCAGCTTAGGGAGCGGAGCTCTCGCCGGGGAGCTGTTTTTT,CASSLGSGALAGELFF
TRBJ1-2,once,15,TRBV18,.,TGTGCCAGCTCCCCGGACAGTCTTCCTAACTATGGCTACACCTTC,CASSPDSLPNYGYTF
TRBJ1-2,once,15,TRBV2,.,TGTGCCAGCAGTGATTTGGCACTTCCTAACTATGGCTACACCTTC,CASSDLALPNYGYTF
TRBJ1-2,.,14,TRBV9,TRBD1,TGTGCCAGCAGCGGAGGGGGCCAGAACTATGGCTACACCTTC,CASSGGGQNYGYTF
TRBJ2-2,.,14,TRBV9,TRBD1,TGTGCCAGCAGCGGGACAGGGAACACCGGGGAGCTGTTTTTT,CASSGTGNTGELFF
TRBJ2-3,.,15,TRBV6-6,.,TGTGCCAGCAGTTATTCCCGACACAGGGACGATACGCAGTATTTT,CASSYSRHRDDTQYF
TRBJ2-7,.,10,TRBV10-1,.,TGCGCCAGCACCCGAAGCGAGCAGTACTTC,CASTRSEQYF
TRBJ2-5,.,13,TRBV30,.,TGTGCCTGGAGTGGAGGGGGTCCAGAGACCCAGTACTTC,CAWSGGGPETQYF
TRBJ1-2,.,14,TRBV6-1,.,TGTGCCAGCAGTCGGGCCGACAGAAACTATGGCTACACCTTC,CASSRADRNYGYTF
TRBJ2-7,.,13,TRBV6-5,.,TGTGCCAGCAGGGGGGACCCCCGGGGCGAGCAGTACTTC,CASRGDPRGEQYF
TRBJ2-7,once,16,TRBV5-8,.,TGTGCCATCAGTGAGGGGGGTTTAACTTTCTCCTACGAGCAGTACTTC,CAISEGGLTFSYEQYF
TRBJ2-5,.,16,TRBV19,TRBD2,TGTGCCAGTAGTATGGGTAGCGGGAGCGGGGAGGAGACCCAGTACTTC,CASSMGSGSGEETQYF
TRBJ1-4,.,13,TRBV6-6,.,TGTGCCAGCAGCTACGGACCGAGTGAAAAACTGTTTTTT,CASSYGPSEKLFF
TRBJ2-7,once,13,TRBV27,.,TGTGCCAGCAGTTTTAACGGGCCTACGGAGCAGTACTTC,CASSFNGPTEQYF
TRBJ2-7,.,15,TRBV19,.,TGTGCCAGTAGTACACAGGGCCTTAAGCCCTACGAGCAGTACTTC,CASSTQGLKPYEQYF
TRBJ2-7,few,15,TRBV4-1,.,TGCGCCAGCAGCTCGATGGGCACTAGATCCTACGAGCAGTACTTC,CASSSMGTRSYEQYF
TRBJ2-3,.,15,TRBV6-5,TRBD2,TGTGCCAGCAGTTACATTGCCCGGGGGGCAGATACGCAGTATTTT,CASSYIARGADTQYF
TRBJ2-7,.,14,TRBV5-4,.,TGTGCCAGCAACAAGGGGGGAAAAACCTACGAGCAGTACTTC,CASNKGGKTYEQYF
TRBJ2-4,.,14,TRBV29-1,.,TGCAGCGTTGCTTTGAGGCCCCAAGGAAACATTCAGTACTTC,CSVALRPQGNIQYF
TRBJ1-2,.,13,TRBV15,.,TGTGCCACCAGCAGGACAGCTAACTATGGCTACACCTTC,CATSRTANYGYTF
TRBJ2-7,.,14,TRBV29-1,TRBD1,TGCAGCGTTGAAGAGGTAGGGGGCGCATTGGTGCAGTACTTC,CSVEEVGGALVQYF
TRBJ2-6,.,15,TRBV6-5,TRBD2,TGTGCCAGCAGTTACGGGGGGGCTGGGGCCAACGTCCTGACTTTC,CASSYGGAGANVLTF
TRBJ1-1,.,14,TRBV5-6,.,TGTGCCAGCAGCTCTGGTCCCATGAACACTGAAGCTTTCTTT,CASSSGPMNTEAFF
TRBJ1-3,.,14,TRBV5-1,.,TGCGCCAGCAGCCCCGGGGCAGCTGGAAACACCATATATTTT,CASSPGAAGNTIYF